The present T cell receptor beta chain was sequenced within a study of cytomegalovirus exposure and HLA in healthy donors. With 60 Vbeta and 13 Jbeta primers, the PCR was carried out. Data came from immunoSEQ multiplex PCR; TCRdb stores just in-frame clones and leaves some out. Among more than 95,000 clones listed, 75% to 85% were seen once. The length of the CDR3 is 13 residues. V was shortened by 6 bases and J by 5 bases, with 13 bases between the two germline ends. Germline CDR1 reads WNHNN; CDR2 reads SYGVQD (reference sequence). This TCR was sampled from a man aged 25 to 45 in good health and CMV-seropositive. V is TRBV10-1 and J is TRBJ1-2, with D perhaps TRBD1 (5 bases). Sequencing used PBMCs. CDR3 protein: CASSAGTPYGYTF. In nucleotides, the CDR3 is TGCGCCAGCAGCGCCGGGACTCCATATGGCTACACCTTC.